This T cell receptor (beta chain) was captured by sequencing in a study of T cell responses to AZD1222 COVID-19 vaccine. Germline CDR1 SGHNT, CDR2 YENEEA. The CDR3 contains 13 residues. The V and J ends lost 5 bases and 5 bases respectively, with 10 bases between them. The data were produced by immunoSEQ multiplex PCR, yet TCRdb's version contains in-frame clones alone and is incomplete. This sample yields 95,000 to 150,000 clones, of which around 87% are seen a single time; around 1.2% belongs to the top ten. Overall study findings and caveats: Only five to seven individuals given AZD1222 were seropositive at baseline. Repertoire samples came only from after the peak T cell response.

Details on this clone: Antigen unknown.

This sequence originates from an adult in good health. The specimen was peripheral blood, collected on day 0 of AZD1222 vaccination. The chain has TRBV11-3 and TRBJ2-1; D unresolved. The CDR3 nucleotides are TGTGCCAGCAGCCTTGGTCCCAACAATGAGCAGTTCTTC. Translated: CASSLGPNNEQFF.